The rows below give T cell receptor beta chains drawn from one sample of a study of control samples from healthy donors and cancer patients. Some clones are missing from TCRdb's copy, which holds only in-frame ones; the method was immunoSEQ multiplex PCR. This sample has about 55,000 clones, with roughly 90% found just once. Sequenced sample: blood. The receptor set was obtained from a man aged 50 or older in good health. CDR3s include the opening cysteine and the closing phenylalanine or tryptophan. A D gene is named only where the DNA matches it firmly.

TRBV28	.	TRBJ1-5	CASSQRGGNQPQHF
TRBV9	TRBD2	TRBJ2-1	CASSKGTSGSQDEQFF
TRBV6-2/TRBV6-3	.	TRBJ1-1	CASSPPRGNTEAFF
TRBV6-6	TRBD1	TRBJ2-3	CASSYPGQGYDTQYF
TRBV25-1	TRBD1	TRBJ2-7	CASSGTGYEQYF
TRBV28	.	TRBJ1-4	CASSLSLPREKLFF
TRBV3-1/TRBV3-2	.	TRBJ2-2	CASSPFTSTGELFF
TRBV24-1	.	TRBJ2-3	CATSGIELDTQYF
TRBV19	TRBD1	TRBJ2-6	CASNTPDRGQFSGANVLTF
TRBV5-8	TRBD2	TRBJ2-3	CATRLLAGPVYTQYF
TRBV2	.	TRBJ1-1	CASSADTNTEAFF
TRBV5-1	TRBD1	TRBJ2-7	CASSSGQGTEQYF
TRBV7-9	.	TRBJ2-7	CASSVLQGLLGEQYF
TRBV5-1	.	TRBJ1-6	CASSWDQGSPLHF
TRBV5-6	TRBD2	TRBJ2-4	CASSISGAIAKNIQYF
TRBV19	TRBD1	TRBJ1-1	CASTRTGLNTEAFF
TRBV7-2	.	TRBJ2-2	CASRDFYTGELFF
TRBV14	.	TRBJ1-6	CASSQEGQYNSPLHF
TRBV30	TRBD2	TRBJ2-1	CAWVTSGGTNEQFF
TRBV12-3/TRBV12-4	.	TRBJ2-7	CASSLQVSEQYF
TRBV7-9	TRBD1	TRBJ2-6	CASTRNRGSGANVLTF
TRBV12-3/TRBV12-4	.	TRBJ1-1	CASSLEEEAFF
TRBV10-2	.	TRBJ2-7	CASSGPQGTSYEQYF
TRBV28	.	TRBJ2-6	CASSPQGSGANVLTF
TRBV27	TRBD2	TRBJ2-7	CASRSLAGLNSYEQYF